The 20 T cell receptor beta chains listed next were all sequenced from one sample in a study of T cell repertoires in ileal Crohn's disease (dated by TCRdb to between 2018 and 2020). The library was prepared using the immunoSEQ multiplex PCR assay. TCRdb took this table from immuneACCESS and kept in-frame rearrangements with V and J called. Such tables lack part of the clones; where checked against another copy, unresolved V genes explain under half of the gap, and the rest is unexplained. This sample is represented by approximately 11,000 clones; more than 65% of them were singletons. In total, the top ten clones hold approximately 4.2% of the sample. Sequencing input: ileal tissue. These receptors all come from an adult with Crohn's disease.

The chain joins TRBV6-4 to TRBJ1-5, with TRBD1 matching over 8 bases. Germline assignment: CDR1 MRHNA and CDR2 SNTAGT. The CDR3 is 16 amino acids. V trimming: 3 bases; J trimming: 2 bases; junction bases outside the gene matches: 6. CDR3 in amino acids: CASSESTGAGNQPQHF. The CDR3 DNA follows: TGTGCCAGCAGTGAGTCGACAGGGGCAGGCAATCAGCCCCAGCATTTT.

V and J are TRBV29-1 and TRBJ2-5, with 8 bases aligning to TRBD1. CDR3 length equals 14 residues. The germline V gene has CDR1 SQVTM and CDR2 ANQGSEA. V was pared by 6 bases and J by 4 bases, with 10 bases of the junction left unmatched. CDR3 in amino acids: CSVPDRGHGETQYF. CDR3 sequence (DNA): TGCAGCGTACCCGACAGGGGTCACGGAGAGACCCAGTACTTC. The variable domain in full, completed from reference TRBV29-1 and TRBJ2-5, reads SAVISQKPSRDICQRGTSLTIQCQVDSQVTMMFWYRQQPGQSLTLIATANQGSEATYESGFVIDKFPISRPNLTFSTLTVSNMSPEDSSIYLCSVPDRGHGETQYFGPGTRLLVL.

The rearrangement uses TRBV5-8 and TRBJ2-5; 12 bases match TRBD2. The length of the CDR3 is 14 residues. J was trimmed by 5 bases and V by 3 bases; bases with no gene match: 2. Germline CDR1 and CDR2: SGHTS and YDEGEE. For the CDR3, the DNA is TGTGCCAGCAGCTCGGGACTAGCGGGCGAGACCCAGTACTTC. It codes for CASSSGLAGETQYF.

CDR3 bases: TGTGCCATCAGTGAGGTGGACAGAACTTATAGCAATCAGCCCCAGCATTTT. It yields the protein CAISEVDRTYSNQPQHF. The rearrangement joins TRBV10-3 to TRBJ1-5; D perhaps matches TRBD1 (6 bases). The CDR3 loop spans 17 amino acids. CDR1 ENHRY and CDR2 SYGVKD come from the germline V gene. V gave up 2 bases and J gave up 0 bases, with 14 bases separating them.

The V call is TRBV5-1, the J call TRBJ2-7; maybe TRBD2 (6 bases). Germline CDR1 reads SGHRS; CDR2 reads YFSETQ. The CDR3 consists of 14 residues. The ends were cut back, 0 bases at V and 5 bases at J, with 12 bases in the middle. The CDR3: CASSLGPGENEQYF. CDR3 nucleotides: TGCGCCAGCAGCTTGGGGCCGGGGGAGAACGAGCAGTACTTC.

This clone was observed once. J is TRBJ2-7 and V is TRBV27; 8 nucleotides align to TRBD1. CDR1 is MNHEY and CDR2 is SMNVEV in the germline V gene (reference sequence). The CDR3 is 14 residues long. Germline trimming cut 5 bases from V and 2 bases from J; bases unmatched to any gene: 5. This chain's CDR3 is CASSTPGQAYEQYF. CDR3 DNA sequence: TGTGCCAGCAGTACGCCGGGACAGGCCTACGAGCAGTACTTC.

The rearrangement uses TRBV5-1 and TRBJ1-5; D ambiguous. From germline, CDR1 is SGHRS and CDR2 YFSETQ. There are 13 residues in the CDR3. Trimming took off 4 bases at V and 7 bases at J, with 12 bases between the two ends. The CDR3: CASSEGPGQPQHF. The CDR3 nucleotides are TGCGCCAGCAGCGAGGGCCCCGGCCAGCCCCAGCATTTT.

This clone has a handful of counts. Additional DNA sequences in this sample encode the identical CDR3. The CDR3 nucleotides read TGTGCCAGCAGCCCGGGGGGGTACAATGAGCAGTTCTTC. Its protein is CASSPGGYNEQFF. The chain joins TRBV5-4 to TRBJ2-1, with 8 bases matching TRBD2. The CDR3 is 13 amino acids. Germline V gene lookup returns CDR1 SGHNT and CDR2 YYREEE (reference sequence). Losses at the gene ends were 4 bases for V and 4 bases for J; bases not matched to a gene: 1.

V and J are TRBV7-2 and TRBJ1-2, with TRBD1 matching over 9 bases. The CDR3 is 14 amino acids. Germline CDR1 is SGHTA and CDR2 is FQGNSA. Trimming removed 1 base from V and 7 bases from J; junction bases left unmatched: 4. As DNA, the CDR3 is TGTGCCAGCAGCTTAGAACAGGGGGCGCGTGGCTACACCTTC. This sequence encodes CASSLEQGARGYTF.

The chain links TRBV10-3 to TRBJ1-6, with D possibly being TRBD1 (6 bases). V gave up 11 bases and J gave up 9 bases, with 20 bases separating them. CDR1 is ENHRY and CDR2 is SYGVKD in the germline V gene. This CDR3 is 14 amino acids long. Here the CDR3 DNA reads TGTGCCTCCCAGGGCGGGGGCGGGAGTTCACCCCTCCACTTT. Translating it yields CASQGGGGSSPLHF.

J is TRBJ1-1 and V is TRBV25-1; 7 nucleotides agree with TRBD1. J gave up 1 base and V 8 bases, and 4 bases lay outside the gene matches. The CDR3 length is 13 residues. CDR1 MGHDK and CDR2 SYGVNS come from the germline V gene. CDR3 DNA sequence: TGTGCCAGCGCCAGGACAGGGAACACTGAAGCTTTCTTT. Translation: CASARTGNTEAFF.

The chain links TRBV18 to TRBJ2-5; 7 nucleotides align to TRBD1. The V gene end was trimmed by 3 bases and the J gene end by 11 bases; junction bases not matched to a gene: 15. This CDR3 region has 15 residues. CDR1 and CDR2 (germline): KGHSH, LQKENI. CDR3 region: CASSPGGVNQGEQYF. The CDR3, as DNA: TGTGCCAGCTCACCGGGCGGAGTCAACCAGGGGGAGCAGTACTTC.

The rearrangement links TRBV2 to TRBJ1-3; TRBD1 matches at 7 bases. The junction had 2 bases not matched to a gene; V was cut back by 0 bases and J by 0 bases. Germline CDR1 and CDR2: SNHLY and FYNNEI. CDR3 length equals 16 residues. CDR3 coding DNA: TGTGCCAGCAGTGAAGCTACAGGGGACTCTGGAAACACCATATATTTT. It is translated as CASSEATGDSGNTIYF.

The chain has TRBV5-1 and TRBJ2-2; TRBD2 agrees at 7 bases. CDR1 and CDR2 from the germline V gene are SGHRS and YFSETQ. J was trimmed by 3 bases and V by 0 bases; bases with no gene match: 5. The length of the CDR3 is 16 residues. Here the CDR3 reads CASSLAGAGDTGELFF. Written as DNA, the CDR3 is TGCGCCAGCAGCTTGGCCGGTGCGGGGGACACCGGGGAGCTGTTTTTT.

The rearrangement joins TRBV7-8 to TRBJ1-4, with a possible D match to TRBD1 (6 bases). CDR1 and CDR2 from the germline V gene are SGHVS and FQNEAQ. This CDR3 is 14 amino acids long. With 2 bases removed from V and 10 bases from J, the gap between germline ends came to 14 bases. CDR3 amino acids: CASSLLGEGGKLFF. The DNA for the CDR3 is TGTGCCAGCAGCTTATTGGGGGAAGGGGGAAAACTGTTTTTT.

The gene calls are TRBV6-1 and TRBJ2-3; D ambiguous. In germline, CDR1 is MNHNS, CDR2 SASEGT. Trimming took off 4 bases at V and 5 bases at J, with 4 bases between the two ends. CDR3 length: 11 residues. The CDR3 DNA follows: TGTGCCAGCAGTGTTAGAGATACGCAGTATTTT. Protein: CASSVRDTQYF.

The V call is TRBV5-1, the J call TRBJ1-1, with D perhaps matching TRBD1 (5 bases). Germline CDR1 and CDR2: SGHRS and YFSETQ. This CDR3 has 13 amino acids. Trimming pared 2 bases from V and 3 bases from J, leaving 8 bases between. The CDR3: CASSFGGDTEAFF. DNA for the CDR3: TGCGCCAGCAGCTTCGGGGGGGACACTGAAGCTTTCTTT. Together with reference TRBV5-1 and TRBJ1-1, the CDR3 gives the full variable domain: KAGVTQTPRYLIKTRGQQVTLSCSPISGHRSVSWYQQTPGQGLQFLFEYFSETQRNKGNFPGRFSGRQFSNSRSEMNVSTLELGDSALYLCASSFGGDTEAFFGQGTRLTVV.

This chain connects TRBV5-1 to TRBJ2-7; TRBD1 matches at 10 bases. The CDR3 has 15 amino acids. CDR1 is SGHRS, CDR2 YFSETQ, per germline. J lost 2 bases, V lost 4 bases, and 6 bases had no gene match. The CDR3 sequence: CASSIGQGGPYEQYF. The CDR3 DNA follows: TGCGCCAGCAGCATTGGACAGGGGGGACCCTACGAGCAGTACTTC.

V and J are TRBV5-1 and TRBJ2-1, with 7 bases matching TRBD2. V trimming: 0 bases; J trimming: 3 bases; junction bases outside the gene matches: 3. The CDR3 loop spans 15 amino acids. Germline CDR1 and CDR2: SGHRS and YFSETQ. CDR3 loop: CASSLDLADYNEQFF. For the CDR3, the DNA is TGCGCCAGCAGCTTGGATCTAGCGGACTACAATGAGCAGTTCTTC.

The genes are TRBV19 and TRBJ2-3; 15 bases map to TRBD2. The CDR3 is 20 residues long. The V gene end was trimmed by 5 bases and the J gene end by 0 bases; junction bases not matched to a gene: 12. Germline V gene lookup returns CDR1 LNHDA and CDR2 SQIVND (reference sequence). The CDR3 protein is CASSHFPGLAGGPSTDTQYF. In DNA, the CDR3 is TGTGCCAGTAGTCATTTCCCGGGACTAGCGGGGGGCCCTAGCACAGATACGCAGTATTTT.